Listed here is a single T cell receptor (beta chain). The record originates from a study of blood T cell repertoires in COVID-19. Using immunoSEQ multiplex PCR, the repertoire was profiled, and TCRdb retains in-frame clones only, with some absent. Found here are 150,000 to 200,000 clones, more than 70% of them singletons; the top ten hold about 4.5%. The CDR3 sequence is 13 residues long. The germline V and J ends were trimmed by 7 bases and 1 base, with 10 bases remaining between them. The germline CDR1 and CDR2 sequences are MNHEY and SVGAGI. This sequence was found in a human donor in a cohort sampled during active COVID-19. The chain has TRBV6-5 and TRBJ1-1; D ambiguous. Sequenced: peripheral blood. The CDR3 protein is CASTPPGNTEAFF. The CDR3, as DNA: TGTGCCAGCACTCCACCCGGGAACACTGAAGCTTTCTTT.